Described below is a single TCR beta chain sequence and its context. Its antigen remains undetermined. No clone much larger than this one lies a single base away; base qualities are absent. V is pruned by 5 bases and J by 2 bases, leaving 5 bases of the junction without a gene match. The CDR3 sequence holds 14 residues, the cysteine and phenylalanine included. Only CDR3 DNA is held: 42 bases, read in frame from base 1. CDR1 and CDR2 are read off the germline V gene as SQVTM and ANQGSEA. The data derive from a study of cytomegalovirus exposure and HLA in healthy donors (dated by TCRdb to about 2017). Regarding the study in general: An earlier analysis of some 500 of the donors reported 250 to 300 Gb of sequence data and 120 million or so unique TCR beta sequences from 190 million or so T cells. Roughly 300 gigabases of sequencing data and roughly 80 million unique TCR sequences made up an early release that covered about 640 HLA-typed donors. Of the 300 to 500 genotyped donors, less than 90% were placed in the genetic ancestry cluster associated with self-reported Caucasian donors. The aim of the study was to test whether cataloging public T cell receptors could identify signatures of past pathogen exposure. The study used immunosequencing to profile the T cell repertoires of several hundred subjects and linked those repertoires to cytomegalovirus serostatus. Along with the roughly 670-subject first cohort, a separate validation cohort of approximately 110 different subjects was used. To predict cytomegalovirus infection status, the study combined high-throughput TCR immunosequencing, statistical association of individual TCRs with disease status, and machine learning. A later analysis re-analyzed previously published TCR beta repertoires from roughly 630 donors and added high-resolution HLA genotyping to study TCR occurrence patterns. Rather than using new phenotypic data, the later analysis identified candidate immune exposures from TCR beta sequences and from how often those sequences occurred across donors. To decide whether each TCR beta V gene segment behaved as functional or pseudogenic, an earlier analysis of 587 of the donors relied on high-throughput TCR beta sequencing. Donor age, sex, ethnicity and CMV serostatus were compiled alongside the repertoire data. A later genetic analysis used genome-wide SNP genotypes for about 65% of the roughly 700 donors, treating that subset as a discovery cohort. Every discovery cohort repertoire had been produced on one sequencing platform. Class I and class II HLA loci were covered by the typing at four-digit resolution. The number of typed donors differed by locus: about 620-640 for A, B, C, DRB1 and DQB1; 500 to 550 for DQA1; some 590 for DPA1; and some 450 for DPB1. Because of strong linkage in the cohort, a handful of DR-DQ haplotypes were treated as single units for association and clustering. Across approximately 420 genotyped donors of the cohort, an average of roughly 250,000 unique TCR beta nucleotide sequences per donor were sequenced, and 15% to 20% of those sequences were non-productive. Overall study outcomes, separate from this receptor: A further reported finding was that TCR beta sequences accurately predicted the HLA-A and HLA-B alleles for most subjects in the first cohort. Specific HLA alleles were associated with around 18,000 TCR beta sequences at a false discovery rate of 0.05 in a later analysis. In a later genetic analysis, fewer N-insertions in productive TCRs were reported among donors in an Asian-associated ancestry cluster than the roughly 700-donor mean. An earlier analysis of around 500 of the donors showed that most TCR beta V segments appeared in productive rearrangements either about 87% or about 30% of the time, which broadly matched IMGT annotations. The 87-base-pair reads could not distinguish some IMGT-functional V segments, including TRBV6-2 and TRBV6-3, so those segments were excluded. Linkage disequilibrium might explain the correlated functional status among segregating V segments, but an unknown experimental factor could not be excluded. According to the authors, the approach could potentially be generalized to other disease states and immunological phenotypes. The only immune exposure information available for the cohort was CMV serostatus. Strong co-occurrence of HLA alleles, especially DR and DQ, made assigning TCR associations to individual alleles difficult. Because some donors lacked HLA typing at each locus, the association tests relied only on the typed subset. Because counts were too low, approximately 15 rarely observed V segments, including chromosome 9 orphons, were excluded from the earlier analysis of 587 of the donors. A group of highly shared sequence variants was considered likely to be a technical artifact of the sequencing pipeline. In this cohort, only TCR beta chains were sequenced, and detectable features were limited by the absence of alpha or paired-chain data. In a later analysis, HLA-associated TCR beta chains were found to be more clonally expanded and to have lower generation probabilities than equally common non-associated chains. Most TCR sequences were seen in very few donors, while some public TCRs were found in many individuals. Sequencing depth was assumed to be roughly uniform across donors in the presence/absence analyses, though that assumption may not hold. The classifier was reported to diagnose cytomegalovirus status with high specificity and sensitivity in both the original cohort and the validation cohort. A total of 164 TCR beta chains were listed by the study as associated with cytomegalovirus. In vitro tests confirmed that three of the cytomegalovirus-associated TCR beta chains recognize cytomegalovirus antigens. According to a later analysis, most CMV-associated TCR beta chains appeared to be HLA-restricted, and the HLA associations seemed to be driven largely by CMV exposure. In a later analysis, TCR association rates were found to vary across HLA loci, with the most associated TCRs seen for DRB1 alleles and the fewest for HLA-C alleles. In a later analysis, several top co-occurrence clusters were reported to appear linked to parvovirus B19, influenza, CMV and Epstein-Barr virus. An association between a missense DCLRE1C variant and V-gene and J-gene trimming of TCR beta chains was found in a later genetic analysis and replicated in an independent cohort.

The cohort was made up of roughly 670 healthy bone marrow donors. Cohort members were all nominally healthy when sampled, although unrecorded immune exposures were likely present. The donor tested CMV seronegative, placing the donor among the roughly 400 seronegative members of the cohort. Every donor gave a peripheral blood sample, and the peripheral blood mononuclear cells from that sample were used for TCR beta sequencing. Genomic DNA extraction from the blood cell samples was performed with the Qiagen DNeasy Blood Extraction Kit. The protocol used for the library was the immunoSEQ multiplex PCR assay. For the multiplex PCR, a mixture combining 60 forward primers for TCR Vbeta segments and 13 reverse primers for TCR Jbeta segments was used. Amplification of the CDR3 region of rearranged TCR beta genes was performed with a multiplex PCR assay on genomic DNA. Amplified TCR beta libraries were sequenced as 87-base-pair reads on the Illumina HiSeq System. The authors processed their data as follows. Across the 700 or so repertoires, a later analysis counted tens of millions of unique TCR beta chains, some 11 million of which were shared by at least two donors. Raw reads were error-corrected and collapsed into unique sequences with a nearest-neighbor algorithm that merged closely related sequences to remove PCR and sequencing errors. CDR3 sequences were aligned to IMGT reference sequences to assign V, D and J gene segments. For a sequence to be retained, a match of at least six nucleotides to both a V gene segment and a J gene segment was required. Rearrangements were called productive when the CDR3 lacked stop codons and stayed in frame with V and J; all others were non-productive. CDR3 was defined according to IMGT convention as the region running from the second conserved V-encoded cysteine to the conserved J-encoded phenylalanine. The earlier analysis of 587 of the donors excluded sequences that lacked an unambiguous match to a single V gene segment. In an earlier analysis of 450 to 750 of the donors, a V segment was called functional when productive rearrangements were above 56.7%, and segregating when the standard deviation between donors exceeded 5%. A statistical classification framework was built for diagnosing cytomegalovirus status from the catalog of TCR beta chain sequences. In a later analysis, V and J genes were assigned by comparing TCR nucleotide sequences against IMGT/GENE-DB human TR gene sequences. In a later analysis, CDR3 sequences and most-parsimonious VDJ recombination scenarios were assigned using the TCRdist pipeline. In a later analysis, each TCR beta chain was defined by its CDR3 amino acid sequence together with its V-gene family, and reads lacking a unique V-gene family were excluded. To address suspected cross-contamination and a sequencing artifact, a later analysis removed over 500 highly shared, low-generation-probability nucleotide sequences. In a later analysis, a clonal expansion index was calculated for each public chain from normalized within-repertoire ranks of inferred template counts. In a later analysis, generation probabilities were computed with a VDJ recombination model fitted to out-of-frame rearrangements, and the resulting probabilities were checked against IGoR. In a later analysis, TCR-TCR, TCR-HLA and TCR-CMV co-occurrence was scored with hypergeometric tests, and a repertoire-size bias correction was applied to TCR pairs. In a later analysis, false discovery rates were estimated by permuting HLA or CMV assignments 20 times. In a later analysis, co-occurring TCRs were grouped with DBSCAN, and TCRdist sequence similarity was added when clustering was performed within HLA-allele-positive subsets. For co-occurrence clustering, repertoires with fewer than 30,000 or more than 120,000 public chains were excluded, along with roughly 5 repertoires with anomalous nucleotide sharing. TCRdb's version of the immuneACCESS table is confined to in-frame rearrangements and falls short of the full clone set. An unresolved V gene accounts for under half of the shortfall where checked; the remainder is of unknown origin. V, J and clone size were drawn from that table, and D and trimming were deduced from the DNA. The table for this sample lists about 120,000 clones; just over 65% of them were counted only once. The top ten clones comprise less than 2% of the sample.

The clonotype comes from a man younger than 35 in good health and CMV-seronegative. The rearrangement joined TRBV29-1 to TRBJ2-1; 8 of the junction bases match TRBD1. The sample taken for sequencing was PBMCs. The DNA sequence follows: TGCAGCGTTACCACAGGGGGTGCCTACAATGAGCAGTTCTTC. Its product reads: CSVTTGGAYNEQFF.